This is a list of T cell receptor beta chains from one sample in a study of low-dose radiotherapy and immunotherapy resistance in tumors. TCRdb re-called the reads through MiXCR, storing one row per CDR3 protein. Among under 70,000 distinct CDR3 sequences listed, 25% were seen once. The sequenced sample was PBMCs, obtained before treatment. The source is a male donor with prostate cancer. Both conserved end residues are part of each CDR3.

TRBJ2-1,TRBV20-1,CSARAGLAGSGEQFF
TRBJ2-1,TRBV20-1,CSAPDAGGPSFYNEQFF
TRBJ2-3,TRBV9,CASSVDRGDTQYF
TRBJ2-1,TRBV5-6,CASSLVPGTNEQFF
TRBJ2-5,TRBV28,CASSLSLDGMGETQYF
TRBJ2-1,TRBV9,CASSVALHPSGGNNEQFF
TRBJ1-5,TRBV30,CAWSVGASRNQPQHF
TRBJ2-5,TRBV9,CASSPRAGEWETQYF
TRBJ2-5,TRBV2,CASNGGSDQETQYF
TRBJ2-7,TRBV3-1,CASSWGQGAEQYF
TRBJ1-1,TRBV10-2,CASSAGSLEAFF
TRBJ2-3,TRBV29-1,CSVEQYTDTQYF
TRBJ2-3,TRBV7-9,CASRSPVALSTDTQYF
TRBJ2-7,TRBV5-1,CASSLDDRRDEQYF
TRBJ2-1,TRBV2,CAGTGSGRIEQFF
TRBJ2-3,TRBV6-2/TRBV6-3,CASASTGGADTQYF
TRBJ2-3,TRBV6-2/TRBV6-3,CANSDPRGRAGTDTQYF
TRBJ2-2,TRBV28,CASRLSGLTGELFF
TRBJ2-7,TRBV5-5,CASSFLTGYSYEQYF
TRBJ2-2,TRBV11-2,CASQGQKNTGELFF
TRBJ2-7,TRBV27,CASTWTGNNEQYF
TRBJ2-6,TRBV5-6,CASRVIGTDYSGANVLTF
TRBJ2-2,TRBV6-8,CASRRQGASRGTGELFF
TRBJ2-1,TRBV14,CASSQRRWSYNEQFF
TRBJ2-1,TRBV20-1,CSAADQYNEQFF
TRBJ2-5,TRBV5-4,CASSLDGAETQYF
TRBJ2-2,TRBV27,CASSLDRGNTGELFF
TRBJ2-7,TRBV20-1,CSARDPRGAGEQYF
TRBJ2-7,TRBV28,CASSFAENLRYEQYF
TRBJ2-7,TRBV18,CASSLGQGYPYEQYF
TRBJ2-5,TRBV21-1,CASSKRATSAGETQYF
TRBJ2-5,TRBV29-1,CSVERYTTKHF
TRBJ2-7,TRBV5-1,CASSSGLAAYEQYF
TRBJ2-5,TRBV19,CASSTGVETQYF
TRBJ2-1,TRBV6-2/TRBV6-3,CASSKIRGTGGSRGAYNEQFF
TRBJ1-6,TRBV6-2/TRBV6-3,CAISRGSYNSPLHF
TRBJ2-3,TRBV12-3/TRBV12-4,CASSLRSITGTDTQYF
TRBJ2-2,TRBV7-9,CASSFQGEAGELFF
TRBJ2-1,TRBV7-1,CASSSLSGTSGSREQFF
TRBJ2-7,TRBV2,CASRKNPDRTYEQYF
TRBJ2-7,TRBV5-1,CASSLEVRGLGEQYF
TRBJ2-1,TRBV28,CASSLPPAMYNEQFF
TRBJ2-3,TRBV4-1,CASSQELAGGTQYF
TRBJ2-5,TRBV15,CATSSLGRQETQYF
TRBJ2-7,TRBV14,CASSPRYRTGPYEQYF
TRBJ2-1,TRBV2,CASSEAIVGEQFF